These T cell receptor beta chains were read from a single sample in a study of human versus mouse CDR3 diversity and MHC coevolution. Method: immunoSEQ multiplex PCR; TCRdb's copy keeps in-frame clones and lacks some. The sample lists about 60,000 clones, about 93% occurring once. Sequencing input: naive CD4+ T cells from blood. Receptors were obtained from a person aged 55 to 70 in good health. Each CDR3 is given with its conserved first and last residue. D genes are given only for firm matches. Where a row states a size, it is once, few, many or the class of an expanded clone; other rows omit it.

>TRBV4-1|.|.|TRBJ1-5
TGCGCCAGCAGCCAAGTTTTGGTGGCCAATCAGCCCCAGCATTTT
CASSQVLVANQPQHF
>TRBV6-5|.|.|TRBJ2-7
TGTGCCAGCAGTTACTCGTCGCGGGATGAACCCTACGAGCAGTACTTC
CASSYSSRDEPYEQYF
>TRBV5-4|.|TRBD1|TRBJ1-1
TGTGCCAGCAGCCAGGGACAGGGGGTAATCCTTACAAATGAAGCTTTCTTT
CASSQGQGVILTNEAFF
>TRBV19|.|.|TRBJ2-3
TGTGCCAGTAGTATAGGGGCAGGGCAGGCAGATACGCAGTATTTT
CASSIGAGQADTQYF
>TRBV11-3|.|TRBD1|TRBJ1-1
TGTGCCAGCAGCTTAGAGGGGCAGGGGGCGAACACTGAAGCTTTCTTT
CASSLEGQGANTEAFF
>TRBV11-2|.|TRBD1|TRBJ2-2
TGTGCCAGCAGCTTAGGGGGACAGGGTCACACCGGGGAGCTGTTTTTT
CASSLGGQGHTGELFF
>TRBV6-5|.|TRBD1|TRBJ1-2
TGTGCCAGCAAACTGGACAGGGCCGGCTATGGCTACACCTTC
CASKLDRAGYGYTF
>TRBV7-7|.|.|TRBJ1-4
TGTGCCAGCAGCTTAGACCTCGGTGAAAAACTGTTTTTT
CASSLDLGEKLFF
>TRBV18|.|TRBD1|TRBJ2-7
TGTGCCAGCTCACCACGCGACAGGGTCTCCTACGAGCAGTACTTC
CASSPRDRVSYEQYF
>TRBV25-1|.|.|TRBJ2-1
TGTGCCAGCAGTGAACAGGGGGCGGGAGGGACTCAGCAGTTCTTC
CASSEQGAGGTQQFF
>TRBV10-2|.|.|TRBJ1-3
TGCGCCAGCAGTGAGTTTGGGGGCGCGGACACCATATATTTT
CASSEFGGADTIYF
>TRBV20-1|.|.|TRBJ1-1
TGCAGTGCTTTTCGGAACACTGAAGCTTTCTTT
CSAFRNTEAFF
>TRBV2|.|TRBD1|TRBJ1-5
TGTGCCAGCAGTGTAACGGGACAGGGAAATCAGCCCCAGCATTTT
CASSVTGQGNQPQHF
>TRBV5-1|.|TRBD1|TRBJ1-1
TGCGCCAGCAGCTTGAGTGGGACAGGGGGTCGGGACACTGAAGCTTTCTTT
CASSLSGTGGRDTEAFF
>TRBV7-2|.|.|TRBJ2-7
TGTGCCAGCAGCTTAACAGGCGGTTCCTACGAGCAGTACTTC
CASSLTGGSYEQYF
>TRBV11-3|few|TRBD2|TRBJ2-5
TGTGCCAGCAGCTTGGGATGGGGGGGGACCCAGTACTTC
CASSLGWGGTQYF